This TCR beta chain was identified during a study of T cell changes during pregnancy in multiple sclerosis. Assay: immunoSEQ multiplex PCR; the TCRdb copy retains only in-frame clones and omits some. The sample holds 40,000 to 50,000 clones, roughly 95% seen once. CDR1 MNHEY and CDR2 SVGAGI come from the germline V gene. The CDR3 is 14 residues long. Trimming removed 4 bases from V and 2 bases from J; junction bases left unmatched: 4. The sequence came from a female donor with multiple sclerosis, enrolled in a pregnancy study. The chain has TRBV6-5 and TRBJ2-7; 8 positions match TRBD1. Here the sequenced sample was CD8+ T cells from peripheral blood mononuclear cells, taken after pregnancy. CDR3 region: CASSFGTGTYEQYF. CDR3 bases: TGTGCCAGCAGTTTCGGGACAGGAACCTACGAGCAGTACTTC.